This TCR beta chain was sequenced in a study of OX40 agonist ivuxolimab in advanced cancers. Study results and caveats: More expanded clones were found, on average, in CD8+ than in CD4+ T cells.

This clone has only one observation. Its antigen is not identified. Repertoires were generated with immunoSEQ multiplex PCR, while TCRdb's copy carries only in-frame clones and drops some. The table includes approximately 70,000 clones, approximately 90% detected once. V lost 1 base and J 7 bases, leaving 8 bases between the germline ends. The CDR3 runs 14 residues. CDR1 and CDR2 from the germline V gene are SEHNR and FQNEAQ (reference sequence). The starting material was CD4+ or CD8+ T cells sorted from blood, obtained in a trial of the OX40 agonist ivuxolimab. The TCR comes from an adult with an advanced solid tumor such as melanoma, head and neck, liver or kidney cancer. The rearrangement joins TRBV7-9 to TRBJ1-6, with D tentatively TRBD1 (5 bases). The CDR3: CASSLVQVNSPLHF. The CDR3 DNA reads as TGTGCCAGCAGCTTAGTACAGGTGAATTCACCCCTCCACTTT.